This entry is about one TCR beta chain. As yet, its antigen is unknown. Repertoires were generated with immunoSEQ multiplex PCR, while TCRdb's copy carries only in-frame clones and drops some. The table lists around 160,000 clones, more than 70% of them singletons. The source of the sample is a study of cytotoxic CD8 clonotypes in ibrutinib-treated CLL. As for the study in general: In all, about a dozen patients were relapsed/refractory, 15 were treatment-naive and roughly 18 were IGHV unmutated.

Broader study findings: Baseline clonality exceeded age-matched healthy donors and tracked circulating CD8+ T-cell counts.

The CDR3 has 15 amino acids. Germline values: CDR1 SGHAT, CDR2 FQNNGV. The V and J ends lost 5 bases and 2 bases respectively, with 16 bases between them. Sequenced here: PBMCs, sampled at disease progression, from a patient treated with ibrutinib. The receptor was derived from a human donor with chronic lymphocytic leukemia. This rearrangement joins TRBV11-2 to TRBJ2-7; no clear D. CDR3 nucleotide sequence: TGTGCCAGCAGCCCCATCTCACTAACTCCCTACGAGCAGTACTTC. Its translation: CASSPISLTPYEQYF.